Below are 27 T cell receptor beta chains sequenced from a single sample in a study of shared clonotypes between healthy human individuals. This table comes from immunoSEQ multiplex PCR, and its TCRdb copy is limited to in-frame clones, with some not included. The sample has 1.5 million to 1.9 million clones, approximately 98% seen once. The sample was naive CD4+ T cells sorted from blood. The sample's subset: CD45RA+ positively selected. Source of these receptors: a young man in good health.

The rearrangement uses TRBV4-1 and TRBJ2-5, with 9 nucleotides matching TRBD2. Unmatched junction bases numbered 10, after V lost 6 bases and J lost 5 bases. The CDR3 runs 15 residues. Germline V gene data show CDR1 as MGHRA and CDR2 as YSYEKL. As DNA, the CDR3 is TGCGCCAGCAGGGGCGTTGGCGGGAGGGTTGAGACCCAGTACTTC. It encodes CASRGVGGRVETQYF.

V gene TRBV5-4 combines with J gene TRBJ2-2; D is possibly TRBD1 or TRBD2 (6 bases each). The ends were cut back, 4 bases at V and 7 bases at J, with 17 bases in the middle. Germline loops: CDR1 SGHNT, CDR2 YYREEE (reference sequence). CDR3 length: 15 residues. The CDR3, as DNA: TGTGCCAGCAGCGCGCCGGGAGTACAGGGCGGGGAGCTGTTTTTT. It codes for CASSAPGVQGGELFF.

The chain couples TRBV7-2 to TRBJ1-1; maybe TRBD1 (5 bases). In germline, CDR1 is SGHTA, CDR2 FQGNSA. V shed 5 bases and J shed 5 bases, with 18 bases lying between them. The length of the CDR3 is 15 residues. For the CDR3, the DNA is TGTGCCAGCAGCGTCCCTGGGGCGTGGGGGACTGAAGCTTTCTTT. It encodes CASSVPGAWGTEAFF.

CDR3 coding DNA: TGTGCCAGCAGCCCCCCGGGAACAGTCGGTGGCTACACCTTC. It codes for CASSPPGTVGGYTF. The chain links TRBV16 to TRBJ1-2; no clear D gene. Trimming removed 4 bases at V and 7 bases at J, with 16 bases between. Germline loops: CDR1 KGHSY, CDR2 FQNENV. The CDR3 has 14 residues.

A single count supports this clone. The rearrangement links TRBV4-1 to TRBJ2-1; D may be TRBD2 (6 bases). The CDR3 runs to 15 residues. The V gene's germline CDR1 is MGHRA and CDR2 YSYEKL. V was trimmed by 3 bases and J by 14 bases, leaving 23 bases between them. In DNA form, the CDR3 reads TGCGCCAGCAGCCAGGTGGGACTGCCGGTGGGAAAAGAGTTCTTC. Encoded protein: CASSQVGLPVGKEFF.

This rearrangement joins TRBV6-1 to TRBJ1-5, with D hard to call. The CDR3 is made up of 15 amino acids. V was cut by 3 bases and J by 7 bases, with 16 bases left in between. CDR1 is MNHNS and CDR2 is SASEGT in the germline V gene. The CDR3 DNA reads TGTGCCAGCAGTGAGAGCTCGGGGAGGAGGCAGCCCCAGCATTTT. Translating gives CASSESSGRRQPQHF.

This chain connects TRBV7-2 to TRBJ1-1; no firm D call. The CDR3 consists of 13 residues. Deletions cut 5 bases from V and 0 bases from J, with 7 bases between. Germline CDR1 SGHTA, CDR2 FQGNSA. CDR3 protein: CASSPDLNTEAFF. The CDR3 nucleotides read TGTGCCAGCAGCCCAGATCTGAACACTGAAGCTTTCTTT.

A remark on this clone: The sample holds other DNA sequences that translate to the same CDR3. V and J are TRBV18 and TRBJ2-7; D gene ambiguous. Germline V gene lookup returns CDR1 KGHSH and CDR2 LQKENI. There are 14 residues in the CDR3. Trimming left V 0 bases short and J 1 base short, with 7 bases between. CDR3 amino acids: CASSPPSGSYEQYF. The CDR3 bases are TGTGCCAGCTCACCACCAAGTGGTTCCTACGAGCAGTACTTC.

The chain couples TRBV5-4 to TRBJ1-1; 9 nucleotides match TRBD1. Unmatched junction bases numbered 7, after V lost 5 bases and J lost 5 bases. This CDR3 has 14 amino acids. CDR1 is SGHNT, CDR2 YYREEE, per germline (reference sequence). This CDR3 reads CASSPGTGRTEAFF. CDR3 in DNA: TGTGCCAGCAGTCCCGGGACAGGGAGGACTGAAGCTTTCTTT.

This clone was observed once. The chain links TRBV19 to TRBJ2-3, with TRBD2 matching over 10 bases. V shed 5 bases, J shed 2 bases, and the junction held 7 bases outside the gene matches. CDR3 length: 16 residues. Germline values: CDR1 LNHDA, CDR2 SQIVND (reference sequence). The DNA for the CDR3 is TGTGCCAGTAGTCCACGTCTAGCGGGAGACACAGATACGCAGTATTTT. As protein: CASSPRLAGDTDTQYF.

Comment on this clone: A read error may account for a junction end that differs from germline. The V gene is TRBV10-2, the J gene TRBJ2-3; TRBD1 aligns across 11 bases. The CDR3 has 12 amino acids. Germline CDR1 and CDR2: WSHSY and SAAADI. CDR3 in amino acids: CASSEPGQGAPF. The CDR3 region has the DNA TGCGCCAGCAGTGAGCCAGGACAGGGGGCGCCGTTT.

This chain connects TRBV27 to TRBJ2-1; TRBD2 agrees at 8 bases. Germline CDR1 and CDR2: MNHEY and SMNVEV (reference sequence). V gave up 5 bases and J gave up 8 bases; unmatched junction bases: 5. This CDR3 contains 13 residues. The chain's CDR3 is CASSTRLAHEQFF. In nucleotides, the CDR3 is TGTGCCAGCAGTACCAGACTAGCGCATGAGCAGTTCTTC.

The chain combines TRBV7-9 with TRBJ1-5; weak D call: TRBD1 (6 bases). Germline CDR1 is SEHNR and CDR2 is FQNEAQ (reference sequence). The CDR3 runs to 15 residues. Between the trimmed V and J ends, which lost 5 bases and 1 base, there was a span of 12 bases. The DNA of the CDR3 is TGTGCCAGCAGCCCCACAGGGAGAAGCAATCAGCCCCAGCATTTT. Amino acids: CASSPTGRSNQPQHF.

The rearrangement links TRBV4-2 to TRBJ2-5; 9 positions match TRBD1. This CDR3 comprises 16 residues. The germline gives CDR1 LGHNA, CDR2 YNFKEQ. The ends lost 1 base at V and 4 bases at J; junction bases unmatched: 7. CDR3: CASSQAPGTGRETQYF. The DNA for the CDR3 is TGTGCCAGCAGCCAAGCTCCCGGGACAGGGAGAGAGACCCAGTACTTC.

The V gene is TRBV29-1, the J gene TRBJ2-7; 10 bases agree with TRBD2. The CDR3 runs 14 residues. The ends lost 7 bases at V and 1 base at J; junction bases unmatched: 7. Germline V gives CDR1 SQVTM, CDR2 ANQGSEA. CDR3 DNA: TGCAGCGCCGGGGAACTAGCGGGGTCCTACGAGCAGTACTTC. Its protein product is CSAGELAGSYEQYF.

V usage is TRBV29-1 and J usage is TRBJ1-1; 11 bases match TRBD1. CDR3 length: 13 residues. The V and J ends lost 7 bases and 5 bases, in that order; junction bases with no gene match: 6. Germline values: CDR1 SQVTM, CDR2 ANQGSEA. The CDR3 nucleotides are TGCAGCGCTTGGGGACAGGGGGAGACTGAAGCTTTCTTT. Protein sequence: CSAWGQGETEAFF.

J is TRBJ2-1 and V is TRBV10-1; 7 positions match TRBD1. CDR3 length equals 13 residues. The V and J ends lost 10 bases and 5 bases, in that order; junction bases with no gene match: 8. The germline V gene encodes CDR1 WNHNN and CDR2 SYGVQD (reference sequence). Here the CDR3 reads CATSTGPNNEQFF. The DNA of the CDR3 is TGCGCCACCTCGACAGGGCCAAACAATGAGCAGTTCTTC.

The chain combines TRBV10-3 with TRBJ2-1; 12 bases match TRBD2. The CDR3 has 14 residues. Per the germline V gene, CDR1 is ENHRY and CDR2 is SYGVKD. J was trimmed by 9 bases and V by 3 bases; bases with no gene match: 3. CDR3 DNA: TGTGCCATCAGTGAACGGACTAGCGGGATTGAGCAGTTCTTC. Translated, it gives CAISERTSGIEQFF.

The chain combines TRBV4-1 with TRBJ2-7, with D possibly being TRBD1 (6 bases). The V end was cut by 1 base, the J end by 5 bases, with 15 bases between. Germline values: CDR1 MGHRA, CDR2 YSYEKL. The CDR3 covers 15 residues. CDR3 residues: CASSQVGTGKHEQYF. The CDR3 DNA is TGCGCCAGCAGCCAAGTCGGTACAGGGAAGCACGAGCAGTACTTC.

J is TRBJ1-1 and V is TRBV18; tentatively, D is TRBD1 (5 bases). CDR1 is KGHSH, CDR2 LQKENI, per germline. The ends were cut back, 3 bases at V and 2 bases at J, with 13 bases in the middle. This CDR3 is built from 15 residues. Here the CDR3 DNA reads TGTGCCAGCTCACCGCAGGGAGGCCGTAACACTGAAGCTTTCTTT. Protein product: CASSPQGGRNTEAFF. Using reference TRBV18 and TRBJ1-1 for the parts outside the CDR3, the full variable domain is NAGVMQNPRHLVRRRGQEARLRCSPMKGHSHVYWYRQLPEEGLKFMVYLQKENIIDESGMPKERFSAEFPKEGPSILRIQQVVRGDSAAYFCASSPQGGRNTEAFFGQGTRLTVV.

The gene calls are TRBV5-5 and TRBJ2-5; D is perhaps TRBD1 (5 bases). CDR1 is SGHKS, CDR2 YYEKEE, per germline (reference sequence). This CDR3 is 13 amino acids long. V was cut by 1 base and J by 5 bases, with 9 bases left in between. The CDR3 region is CASSLYRGETQYF. Written as DNA, the CDR3 is TGTGCCAGCAGCTTGTATAGGGGTGAGACCCAGTACTTC.

The rearrangement joins TRBV18 to TRBJ2-1, with TRBD1 matching over 10 bases. With V trimmed by 4 bases and J by 1 base, 1 base remained unmatched. Germline V gene sequence: CDR1 KGHSH, CDR2 LQKENI. The CDR3 runs to 15 residues. CDR3: CASSRQGASYNEQFF. The CDR3 region has the DNA TGTGCCAGCTCACGACAGGGGGCATCCTACAATGAGCAGTTCTTC.

The J gene is TRBJ2-1, the V gene TRBV28, with 8 bases that match TRBD1. The junction had 10 bases not matched to a gene; V was cut back by 3 bases and J by 6 bases. From germline, CDR1 is MDHEN and CDR2 SYDVKM. The CDR3 runs to 16 residues. The CDR3 loop reads CASSFPPGGISNEQFF. The CDR3 DNA follows: TGTGCCAGCAGTTTCCCACCAGGGGGCATTAGCAATGAGCAGTTCTTC.

This chain links TRBV5-6 with TRBJ2-5; D is possibly TRBD1 (6 bases). The CDR3 sequence is 14 residues long. V lost 2 bases and J 4 bases, leaving 12 bases between the germline ends. The V gene's germline CDR1 is SGHDT and CDR2 YYEEEE. Here the CDR3 reads CASSFQGSTETQYF. The DNA for the CDR3 is TGTGCCAGCAGCTTCCAGGGGTCTACAGAGACCCAGTACTTC.

The rearrangement joins TRBV6-6 to TRBJ2-7; 9 bases match TRBD2. The CDR3 has 15 amino acids. Per the germline V gene, CDR1 is MNHNY and CDR2 is SVGAGI (reference sequence). The V gene end was trimmed by 5 bases and the J gene end by 3 bases; junction bases not matched to a gene: 8. The CDR3 nucleotides are TGTGCCAGCAGTGACCCGGGACTAGCTTTCTACGAGCAGTACTTC. It codes for CASSDPGLAFYEQYF.

V usage is TRBV19 and J usage is TRBJ2-3; D gene ambiguous. The V gene's germline CDR1 is LNHDA and CDR2 SQIVND (reference sequence). The length of the CDR3 is 12 residues. V was trimmed by 4 bases and J by 2 bases, leaving 4 bases between them. The CDR3 spells CASSNPTDTQYF. CDR3 nucleotides: TGTGCCAGTAGTAACCCCACAGATACGCAGTATTTT.

The chain is built from TRBV2 and TRBJ2-7, with TRBD1 identical over 8 bases. This CDR3 comprises 15 residues. The germline V gene has CDR1 SNHLY and CDR2 FYNNEI. V lost 6 bases and J lost 2; bases outside the gene matches: 9. CDR3 DNA sequence: TGTGCCAGCAGCCTTCTATTGACAGGGGCCTACGAGCAGTACTTC. The encoded protein is CASSLLLTGAYEQYF.